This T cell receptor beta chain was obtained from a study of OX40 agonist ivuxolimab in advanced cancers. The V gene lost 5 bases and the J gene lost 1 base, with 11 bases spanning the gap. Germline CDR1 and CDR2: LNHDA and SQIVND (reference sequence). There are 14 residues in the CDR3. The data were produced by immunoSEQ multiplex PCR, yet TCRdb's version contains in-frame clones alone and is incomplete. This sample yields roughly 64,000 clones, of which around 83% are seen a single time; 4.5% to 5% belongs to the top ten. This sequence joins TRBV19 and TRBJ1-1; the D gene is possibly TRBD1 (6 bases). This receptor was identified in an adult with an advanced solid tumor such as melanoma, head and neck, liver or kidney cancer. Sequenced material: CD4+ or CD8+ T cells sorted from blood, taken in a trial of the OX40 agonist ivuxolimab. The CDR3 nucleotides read TGTGCCAGTAGTTTCAGGGACAAGAACACTGAAGCTTTCTTT. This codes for CASSFRDKNTEAFF.